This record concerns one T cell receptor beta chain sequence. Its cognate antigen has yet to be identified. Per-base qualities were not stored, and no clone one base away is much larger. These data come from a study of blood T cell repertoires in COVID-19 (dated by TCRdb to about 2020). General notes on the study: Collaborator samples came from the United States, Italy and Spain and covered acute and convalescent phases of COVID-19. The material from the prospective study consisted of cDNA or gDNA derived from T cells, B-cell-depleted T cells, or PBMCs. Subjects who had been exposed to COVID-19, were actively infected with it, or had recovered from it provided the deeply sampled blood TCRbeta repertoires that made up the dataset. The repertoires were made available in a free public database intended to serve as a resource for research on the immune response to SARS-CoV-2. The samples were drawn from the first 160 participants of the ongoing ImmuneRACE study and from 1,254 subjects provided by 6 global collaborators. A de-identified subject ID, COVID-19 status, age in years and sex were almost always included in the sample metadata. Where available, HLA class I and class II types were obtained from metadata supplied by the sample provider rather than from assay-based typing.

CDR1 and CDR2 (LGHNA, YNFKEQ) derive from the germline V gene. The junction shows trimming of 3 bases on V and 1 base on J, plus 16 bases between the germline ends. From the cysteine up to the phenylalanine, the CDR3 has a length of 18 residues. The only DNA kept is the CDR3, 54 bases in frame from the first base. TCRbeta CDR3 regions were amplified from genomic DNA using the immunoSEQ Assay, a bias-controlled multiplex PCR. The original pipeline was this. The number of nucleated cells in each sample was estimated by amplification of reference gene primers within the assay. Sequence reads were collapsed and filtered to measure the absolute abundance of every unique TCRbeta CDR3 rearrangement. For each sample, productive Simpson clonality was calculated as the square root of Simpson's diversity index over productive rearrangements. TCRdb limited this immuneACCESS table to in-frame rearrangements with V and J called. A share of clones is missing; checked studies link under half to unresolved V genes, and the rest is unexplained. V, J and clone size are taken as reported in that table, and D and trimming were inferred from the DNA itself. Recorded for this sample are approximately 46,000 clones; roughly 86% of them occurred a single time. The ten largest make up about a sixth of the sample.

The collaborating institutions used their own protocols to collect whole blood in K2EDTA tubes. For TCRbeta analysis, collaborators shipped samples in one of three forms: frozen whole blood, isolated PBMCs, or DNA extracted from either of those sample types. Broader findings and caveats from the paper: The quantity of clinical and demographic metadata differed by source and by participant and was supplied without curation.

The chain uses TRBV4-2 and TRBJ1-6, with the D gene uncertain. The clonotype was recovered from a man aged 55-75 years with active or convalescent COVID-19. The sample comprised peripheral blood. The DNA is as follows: TGTGCCAGCAGCCACTATCCCGAGTCTAGATCCTATAATTCACCCCTCCACTTT. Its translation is CASSHYPESRSYNSPLHF.